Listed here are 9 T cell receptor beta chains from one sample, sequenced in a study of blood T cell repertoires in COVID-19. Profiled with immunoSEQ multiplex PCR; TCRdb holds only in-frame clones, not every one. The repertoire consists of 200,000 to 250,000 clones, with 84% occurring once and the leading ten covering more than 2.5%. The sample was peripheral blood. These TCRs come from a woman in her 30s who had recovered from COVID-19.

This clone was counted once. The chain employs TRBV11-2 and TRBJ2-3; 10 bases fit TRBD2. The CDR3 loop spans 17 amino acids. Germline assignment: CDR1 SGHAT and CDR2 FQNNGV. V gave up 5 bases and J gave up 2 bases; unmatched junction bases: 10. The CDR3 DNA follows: TGTGCCAGCAGCCTCGGCGGGCTAGCGGGGGCCACAGATACGCAGTATTTT. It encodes CASSLGGLAGATDTQYF.

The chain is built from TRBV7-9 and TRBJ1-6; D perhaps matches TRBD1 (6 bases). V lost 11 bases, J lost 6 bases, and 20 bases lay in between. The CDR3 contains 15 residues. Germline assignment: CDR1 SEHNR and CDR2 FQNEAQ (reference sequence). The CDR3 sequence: CAVPPSGTSNSPLHF. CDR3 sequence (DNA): TGTGCCGTTCCACCATCCGGGACAAGTAATTCACCCCTCCACTTT.

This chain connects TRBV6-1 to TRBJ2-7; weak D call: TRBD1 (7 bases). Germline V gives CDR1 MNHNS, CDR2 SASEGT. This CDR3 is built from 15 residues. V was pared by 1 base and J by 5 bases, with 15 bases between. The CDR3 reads CASSEVGRGVNEQYF. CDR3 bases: TGTGCCAGCAGTGAAGTCGGCAGGGGGGTCAACGAGCAGTACTTC.

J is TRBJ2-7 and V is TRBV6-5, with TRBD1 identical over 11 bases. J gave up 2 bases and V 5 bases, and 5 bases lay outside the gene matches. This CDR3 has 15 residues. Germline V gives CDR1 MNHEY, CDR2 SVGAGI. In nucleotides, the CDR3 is TGTGCCAGCAGTAGTCCGGGACAGGGGGCCTACGAGCAGTACTTC. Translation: CASSSPGQGAYEQYF.

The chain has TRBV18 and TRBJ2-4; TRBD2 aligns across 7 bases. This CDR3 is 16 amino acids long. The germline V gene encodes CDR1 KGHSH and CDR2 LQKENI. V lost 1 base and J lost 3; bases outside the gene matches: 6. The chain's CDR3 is CASSPRGGEDKNIQYF. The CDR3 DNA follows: TGTGCCAGCTCACCACGCGGGGGAGAGGACAAAAACATTCAGTACTTC.

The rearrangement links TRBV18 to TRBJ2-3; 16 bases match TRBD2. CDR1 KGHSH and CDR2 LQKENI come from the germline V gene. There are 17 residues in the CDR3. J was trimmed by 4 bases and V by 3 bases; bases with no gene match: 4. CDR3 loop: CASSPGTSGRAPDTQYF. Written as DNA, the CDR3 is TGTGCCAGCTCACCCGGGACTAGCGGGAGGGCCCCAGATACGCAGTATTTT.

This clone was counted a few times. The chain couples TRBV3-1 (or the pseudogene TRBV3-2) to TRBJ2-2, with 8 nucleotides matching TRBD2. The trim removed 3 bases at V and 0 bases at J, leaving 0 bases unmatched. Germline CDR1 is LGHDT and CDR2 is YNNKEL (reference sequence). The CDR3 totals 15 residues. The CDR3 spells CASSQRGANTGELFF. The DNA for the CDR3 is TGTGCCAGCAGCCAGCGGGGGGCGAACACCGGGGAGCTGTTTTTT.

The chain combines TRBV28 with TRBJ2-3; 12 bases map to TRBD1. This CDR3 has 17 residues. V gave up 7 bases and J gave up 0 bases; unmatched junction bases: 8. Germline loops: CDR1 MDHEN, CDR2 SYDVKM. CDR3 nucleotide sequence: TGTGCCAGCATCCCGGGACAGGGGGCCCTTAGCACAGATACGCAGTATTTT. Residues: CASIPGQGALSTDTQYF.

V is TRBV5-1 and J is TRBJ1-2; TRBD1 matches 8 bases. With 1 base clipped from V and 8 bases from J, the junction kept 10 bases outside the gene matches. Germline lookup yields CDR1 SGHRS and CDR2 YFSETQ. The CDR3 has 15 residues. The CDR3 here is CASSLYQGAITGYTF. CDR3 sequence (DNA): TGCGCCAGCAGCTTGTACCAGGGGGCGATCACAGGCTACACCTTC.